This TCR beta chain was found in a study of PD-1 blockade in classical Hodgkin lymphoma (dated by TCRdb to the early 2020s). A note on the overall study: Nivolumab dosing was 3 mg/kg intravenously every 2 weeks, continuing until either disease progression or unacceptable toxicity. A peripheral blood immune signature of response to PD-1 blockade in classical Hodgkin lymphoma was defined using TCR beta sequencing and CyTOF.

V was cut back by 2 bases and J by 3 bases, leaving a gap of 14 bases between them. Taken from the germline V gene, the CDR1 and CDR2 loops are MDHEN and SYDVKM. The CDR3 numbers 15 residues from cysteine through phenylalanine. Only CDR3 DNA is held: 45 bases, read in frame from base 1. Broader findings and caveats from the paper: The study was limited to a single clinical trial cohort, and causes of repertoire differences, possibly disease activity or prior therapy, remained undefined. A significant rise by C4D1 was seen in CD4+ but not CD8+ TCR diversity (p=0.0027 vs p=0.16), with the rise being most apparent in complete responders (p=0.02). Among trial patients, those achieving complete response had baseline diversity similar to that of newly diagnosed patients, while diversity was significantly lower in partial responders and progressors. Diversity was lower in patients who began nivolumab less than 1 year after ASCT, so these patients were left out of later analyses to avoid confounding by immune reconstitution. Baseline TCR diversity was reported to be lower in newly diagnosed patients than in healthy donors, and even lower in relapsed/refractory patients.

With respect to this clone: No cognate antigen has been identified for it. No per-base quality is available; no much larger clone lies one base away.

Taken with the paper, the label for time point translates to: cycle 1 day 1 (C1D1), immediately before nivolumab initiation. Every trial patient had relapsed following autologous stem cell transplantation, and prior brentuximab vedotin exposure was what differed among cohorts A, B and C. The trial cohort was composed of 56 patients with relapsed/refractory classical Hodgkin lymphoma, for whom complete response, partial response or progressive disease was recorded as best overall response. Single-agent nivolumab was administered to trial patients in the multi-cohort phase II CheckMate 205 trial. Best overall response was determined by an independent review committee according to the 2007 International Working Group response criteria. Trial PBMCs were obtained immediately prior to nivolumab initiation (C1D1) and on therapy at cycle 2 day 1 and cycle 4 day 1. After peripheral blood was drawn into 8 mL Vacutainer Cell Preparation Tubes, PBMCs were isolated by centrifugation and then cryopreserved.

The Qiagen DNeasy kit was used to extract genomic DNA both from unsorted PBMCs and from the negatively selected CD4+ and CD8+ fractions. TCR beta CDR3 regions were amplified by immunoSEQ multiplex PCR using primers annealing to V and J segments. Amplification bias was minimized using a synthetic immune receptor repertoire, and residual bias was removed computationally after sequencing. The source study handled its data this way. Repertoire diversity was quantified as the Shannon entropy index using custom Python scripts. Unsorted, CD4+ and CD8+ repertoires were examined separately, except in combined analyses, for which CD4+ and CD8+ sequences were merged in silico. Clonal expansion was defined as at least a 2-fold frequency increase after treatment relative to C1D1, with a pseudocount of 0.5 for undetected baseline clones. Singleton clones were defined as clones with 0 or 1 copy at C1D1, and non-singleton clones were defined as clones with 2 or more copies. Clones expanded in unsorted samples were annotated as CD4+, CD8+ or unknown by matching protein sequences in sorted samples from the same patient. Wilcoxon tests were applied to paired samples to test diversity changes from C1D1 to C4D1. Not all clones reach the TCRdb copy of this immuneACCESS table, which keeps in-frame sequences only. Checked studies attribute under half of the gap to unresolved V genes and leave the rest unexplained. Clone size and V and J calls were adopted from that table, with D and trimming inferred from the DNA. The sample yields 60,000 or so clones; more than 90% were counted once. The top ten constitute about 9.6% of the sample.

Rearrangement joined TRBV28 to TRBJ2-7; the D gene may be TRBD1 or TRBD2, since each aligns over 6 bases. The specimen comprised peripheral blood mononuclear cells (PBMCs), sampled at baseline. The source of this sequence is a human donor with classical Hodgkin lymphoma. The base sequence is TGTGCCAGCAGTTTACCGGGGGCCGGGAGCTACGAGCAGTACTTC. This encodes CASSLPGAGSYEQYF.